One T cell receptor (beta chain) is described in this entry. Its antigen is currently unknown. These data are taken from a study of T cells after yellow fever vaccination. Across the study: With SMART-Seq v4 Ultra Low Input, the fractions containing low cell numbers were prepared. Overall study results and limits: Sorted repertoires could include abundant contaminating clonotypes from bulk cells. Of the clonotypes, a small share occurred in both CD4 and CD8 compartments.

Conversion of TCR transcripts into cDNA relied on 5'RACE template switching, which added a universal primer site and UMIs. TCRdb re-called the 5' RACE reads through MiXCR, storing one row per CDR3 protein. The profile shows some 420,000 distinct CDR3 sequences, about 17% of them singletons. This CDR3 is built from 14 residues. Germline V gene data show CDR1 as SGDLS and CDR2 as YYNGEE. Trimming removed 0 bases from V and 9 bases from J; junction bases left unmatched: 6. The genes are TRBV9 and TRBJ2-4, with 7 bases identical to TRBD1. The specimen was PBMCs, collected before the yellow fever booster vaccination. This TCR was sampled from a young man who received the YFV17D yellow fever vaccine. The CDR3 DNA follows: TGTGCCAGCAGCGTAGAAGCCAGGGGGTCCATTCAGTACTTC. As protein: CASSVEARGSIQYF.